The sample holds a few counts of the clone carrying this T cell receptor (beta chain). Antigen unknown. This specimen comes from a study of response to subunit inactivated influenza vaccine. Study-wide findings and caveats: Authors suggested that a seasonal influenza vaccination recruits few new T cells each time.

TCRdb reprocessed the RT-PCR reads with MiXCR, giving one entry per CDR3 protein. The table shows fewer than 650,000 distinct CDR3 sequences, with roughly 13% occurring only once. The V end lost 0 bases, the J end lost 7 bases, and 16 bases lay between the germline ends. Germline CDR1 SGHRS, CDR2 YFSETQ. The CDR3 contains 15 residues. This TCR derives from a man aged 50 to 60 who received an inactivated influenza vaccine. The specimen was PBMCs from blood, collected roughly 48 days after vaccination. The chain couples TRBV5-1 to TRBJ1-2; D is unclear. The DNA of the CDR3 is TGCGCCAGCAGCTTGGCCGAAGGAAGGAGTCTTGGCTACACCTTC. It specifies CASSLAEGRSLGYTF.